This passage covers 16 T cell receptor beta chains from one sample sequenced in a study of blood T cell repertoires in COVID-19. Only in-frame clones appear in the TCRdb table, and some are missing; sequencing was by immunoSEQ multiplex PCR. The sample includes a few hundred thousand clones, 80% of them seen just once. The specimen sequenced was PBMCs or T cells enriched from blood (not recorded which). The receptors were sampled from a middle-aged woman with acute COVID-19.

V is TRBV6-2 or TRBV6-3 and J is TRBJ2-7; 7 bases map to TRBD1. Germline V CDR1 and CDR2: MNHEY, SVGEGT. Germline trimming cut 2 bases from V and 0 bases from J; bases unmatched to any gene: 13. The CDR3 has 18 amino acids. CDR3 sequence (DNA): TGTGCCAGCAGTTACAACCGGGACAGTGATTTTCTCTCCTACGAGCAGTACTTC. It specifies CASSYNRDSDFLSYEQYF.

This clone was recorded a few times. The chain combines TRBV10-3 with TRBJ1-1, with 9 nucleotides matching TRBD1. CDR3 size: 14 residues. Per the germline V gene, CDR1 is ENHRY and CDR2 is SYGVKD. The trim removed 2 bases at V and 5 bases at J, leaving 3 bases unmatched. CDR3 residues: CAISEPDRGTEAFF. The CDR3 nucleotides read TGTGCCATCAGTGAGCCGGACAGGGGTACTGAAGCTTTCTTT.

The chain recombines TRBV29-1 with TRBJ2-2, with 11 bases matching TRBD2. This CDR3 has 17 amino acids. The V and J ends lost 7 bases and 8 bases, in that order; junction bases with no gene match: 18. CDR1 and CDR2 (germline): SQVTM, ANQGSEA. The CDR3: CSAWIRGLAGGQGELFF. The DNA of the CDR3 is TGCAGCGCGTGGATCCGAGGGCTAGCGGGGGGTCAGGGGGAGCTGTTTTTT.

This chain links TRBV10-3 with TRBJ2-2; 10 positions match TRBD2. Per germline, CDR1 ENHRY and CDR2 SYGVKD. The CDR3 is made up of 15 amino acids. The trim removed 4 bases at V and 6 bases at J, leaving 5 bases unmatched. The CDR3 here is CAISGWLAGAGELFF. The CDR3 nucleotides are TGTGCCATCAGTGGTTGGCTAGCGGGAGCCGGGGAGCTGTTTTTT.

This chain uses TRBV5-4 with TRBJ1-1; TRBD1 aligns across 9 bases. The ends lost 3 bases at V and 4 bases at J; junction bases unmatched: 7. There are 15 residues in the CDR3. The V gene's germline CDR1 is SGHNT and CDR2 YYREEE (reference sequence). CDR3 amino acids: CASSSDRGMFTEAFF. CDR3 DNA sequence: TGTGCCAGCAGCTCCGACAGGGGGATGTTCACTGAAGCTTTCTTT.

The chain has TRBV5-6 and TRBJ1-5; maybe TRBD1 (6 bases). The germline V gene encodes CDR1 SGHDT and CDR2 YYEEEE. The ends were cut back, 4 bases at V and 5 bases at J, with 19 bases in the middle. This CDR3 spans 16 amino acids. DNA of the CDR3: TGTGCCAGCAGCACGCCGGGCGTAGGGGGAGATCAGCCCCAGCATTTT. Translation gives CASSTPGVGGDQPQHF. The full variable domain, completed using reference TRBV5-6 and TRBJ1-5, is DAGVTQSPTHLIKTRGQQVTLRCSPKSGHDTVSWYQQALGQGPQFIFQYYEEEERQRGNFPDRFSGHQFPNYSSELNVNALLLGDSALYLCASSTPGVGGDQPQHFGDGTRLSIL.

The J gene is TRBJ1-3, the V gene TRBV29-1, with D perhaps TRBD1 (5 bases). V was pared by 7 bases and J by 3 bases, with 13 bases between. This CDR3 has 13 residues. CDR1 and CDR2 (germline): SQVTM, ANQGSEA. For the CDR3, the DNA is TGCAGCGGGGGGTGGGGAGGTGGAAACACCATATATTTT. Translated, it gives CSGGWGGGNTIYF.

This clone was counted once. This chain joins TRBV30 and TRBJ2-3, with TRBD2 matching over 7 bases. The CDR3 consists of 15 residues. Trimming took 4 bases from V and 2 from J; bases not matched to a gene: 9. Germline CDR1 and CDR2: GTSNPN and SVGIG (reference sequence). The CDR3 DNA reads as TGTGCCTGGAATAGGCGGGGGATCTACACAGATACGCAGTATTTT. This codes for CAWNRRGIYTDTQYF.

V usage is TRBV19 and J usage is TRBJ2-7; D is unresolved. CDR3 length equals 15 residues. V dropped 1 base and J dropped 0 bases, with 10 bases sitting between them. Germline-derived CDR1 and CDR2 are LNHDA and SQIVND (reference sequence). In DNA, the CDR3 is TGTGCCAGTAGTATAGGGCAGGCGAGCTCCTACGAGCAGTACTTC. Its translation is CASSIGQASSYEQYF. Drawing the rest from reference TRBV19 and TRBJ2-7, the complete variable domain is DGGITQSPKYLFRKEGQNVTLSCEQNLNHDAMYWYRQDPGQGLRLIYYSQIVNDFQKGDIAEGYSVSREKKESFPLTVTSAQKNPTAFYLCASSIGQASSYEQYFGPGTRLTVT.

The V gene is TRBV9, the J gene TRBJ2-3; 10 positions agree with TRBD1. Trimming took 0 bases from V and 0 from J; bases not matched to a gene: 16. The V gene's germline CDR1 is SGDLS and CDR2 YYNGEE. This CDR3 comprises 21 residues. The CDR3 spells CASSVGEVNVGTGVSTDTQYF. The CDR3 nucleotides are TGTGCCAGCAGCGTAGGAGAAGTGAACGTTGGGACAGGGGTTAGCACAGATACGCAGTATTTT. The full variable domain, rest sourced from reference TRBV9 and TRBJ2-3, is DSGVTQTPKHLITATGQRVTLRCSPRSGDLSVYWYQQSLDQGLQFLIQYYNGEERAKGNILERFSAQQFPDLHSELNLSSLELGDSALYFCASSVGEVNVGTGVSTDTQYFGPGTRLTVL.

The chain has TRBV18 and TRBJ1-2; TRBD1 matches 7 bases. CDR3 size: 15 residues. Germline values: CDR1 KGHSH, CDR2 LQKENI. Unmatched junction bases numbered 7, after V lost 3 bases and J lost 3 bases. CDR3 nucleotide sequence: TGTGCCAGCTCACCCTCACCCGGGACAGACTATGGCTACACCTTC. This encodes CASSPSPGTDYGYTF.

In nucleotides, the CDR3 is TGTGCCATCAGTGAGAGGGGGGATACGCAGTATTTT. Translating gives CAISERGDTQYF. V usage is TRBV10-3 and J usage is TRBJ2-3; D is perhaps TRBD1 (6 bases). From germline, CDR1 is ENHRY and CDR2 SYGVKD. CDR3 length: 12 residues. Trimming removed 2 bases at V and 6 bases at J, with 6 bases between.

This chain uses TRBV10-3 with TRBJ1-1; the match to TRBD1 covers 7 bases. The V and J ends lost 2 bases and 0 bases, in that order; junction bases with no gene match: 9. The germline V gene encodes CDR1 ENHRY and CDR2 SYGVKD. The CDR3 runs to 17 residues. In DNA form, the CDR3 reads TGTGCCATCAGTGAGCCCGGGACAGCCTTTATGAACACTGAAGCTTTCTTT. It specifies CAISEPGTAFMNTEAFF.

This chain joins TRBV19 and TRBJ2-5; TRBD2 might be the D (6 bases). The CDR3 totals 15 residues. Germline V gives CDR1 LNHDA, CDR2 SQIVND (reference sequence). V lost 6 bases, J lost 1 base, and 15 bases lay in between. The CDR3 DNA is TGTGCCAGTAGGATGCGAGCGGGCTTCCAAGAGACCCAGTACTTC. Encoded protein: CASRMRAGFQETQYF. Full variable domain (remainder filled in from reference TRBV19 and TRBJ2-5): DGGITQSPKYLFRKEGQNVTLSCEQNLNHDAMYWYRQDPGQGLRLIYYSQIVNDFQKGDIAEGYSVSREKKESFPLTVTSAQKNPTAFYLCASRMRAGFQETQYFGPGTRLLVL.

V and J are TRBV29-1 and TRBJ1-1; no definite D call. Trimming took 5 bases from V and 1 from J, leaving 11 bases between them. CDR1 is SQVTM, CDR2 ANQGSEA, per germline. This CDR3 has 13 residues. This chain's CDR3 is CSVLRQKNTEAFF. CDR3 nucleotide sequence: TGCAGCGTTTTGAGGCAGAAGAACACTGAAGCTTTCTTT. The variable domain in full, completed from reference TRBV29-1 and TRBJ1-1, reads SAVISQKPSRDICQRGTSLTIQCQVDSQVTMMFWYRQQPGQSLTLIATANQGSEATYESGFVIDKFPISRPNLTFSTLTVSNMSPEDSSIYLCSVLRQKNTEAFFGQGTRLTVV.

This chain connects TRBV28 to TRBJ1-2, with D possibly TRBD1 on 5 matching bases. V was cut by 2 bases and J by 5 bases, with 12 bases left in between. Germline V gives CDR1 MDHEN, CDR2 SYDVKM. CDR3 size: 14 residues. CDR3 in amino acids: CASSLARETYGYTF. CDR3 nucleotides: TGTGCCAGCAGTTTAGCCAGGGAAACTTATGGCTACACCTTC.